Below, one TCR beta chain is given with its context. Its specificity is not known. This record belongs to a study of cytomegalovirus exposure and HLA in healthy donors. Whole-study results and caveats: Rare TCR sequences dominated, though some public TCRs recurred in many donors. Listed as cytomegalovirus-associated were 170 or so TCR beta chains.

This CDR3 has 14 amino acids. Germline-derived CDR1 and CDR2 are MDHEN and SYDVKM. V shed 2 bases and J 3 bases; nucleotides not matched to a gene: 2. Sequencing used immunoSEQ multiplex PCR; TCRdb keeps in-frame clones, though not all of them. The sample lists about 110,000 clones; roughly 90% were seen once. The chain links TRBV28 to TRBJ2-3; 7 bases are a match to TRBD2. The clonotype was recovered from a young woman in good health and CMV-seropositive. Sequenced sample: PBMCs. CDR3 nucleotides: TGTGCCAGCAGTTTAGGGGGGGGGACAGATACGCAGTATTTT. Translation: CASSLGGGTDTQYF.